This record concerns one TCR beta chain sequence. Repertoires were generated with immunoSEQ multiplex PCR, while TCRdb's copy carries only in-frame clones and drops some. The sample lists 200,000 to 250,000 clones, just over 85% occurring once. These data originate in a study of blood T cell repertoires in COVID-19. Study details: Specimens from acute and convalescent COVID-19 originated in the United States, Italy and Spain. PBMCs, B-cell-depleted T cells, or T cells were the source of the cDNA or gDNA that made up the material.

The V end was cut by 0 bases, the J end by 8 bases, with 4 bases between. There are 12 residues in the CDR3. Per the germline V gene, CDR1 is LNHNV and CDR2 is YYDKDF (reference sequence). Ages ranged from about 18 to 100 years, with residence in about two dozen US areas. Sequenced input: PBMCs or T cells enriched from blood (not recorded which). V gene TRBV15 combines with J gene TRBJ2-2; no clear D gene. This clonotype was obtained from a woman aged 40-49 years with acute COVID-19. The DNA for the CDR3 is TGTGCCACCAGCAGAGACAGGGGGGAGCTGTTTTTT. This sequence encodes CATSRDRGELFF.